This is a list of T cell receptor beta chains from one sample in a study of blood T cell repertoires in COVID-19. Assay used: immunoSEQ multiplex PCR; TCRdb lists only in-frame clones, some missing. The sample records fewer than 150,000 clones, around nine tenths being singletons. Sequencing was done on a sample of peripheral blood. These receptors all stem from a woman between 40 and 50 years old with acute or convalescent COVID-19. Both conserved end residues are part of each CDR3. D genes are given only for firm matches. The size of a clone is reported for some rows only, either as once, few or many, or as a class for expanded clones.

-	TRBV19	TRBJ2-5	TRBD1	CASSPRQGAETQYF	TGTGCCAGTAGTCCGCGACAGGGAGCGGAGACCCAGTACTTC
once	TRBV9	TRBJ2-5	TRBD2	CASSQAGGGETQYF	TGTGCCAGCAGCCAAGCGGGAGGAGGAGAGACCCAGTACTTC
-	TRBV7-2	TRBJ1-5	-	CASSPQMWQPQHF	TGTGCCAGCAGCCCACAGATGTGGCAGCCCCAGCATTTT
-	TRBV5-4	TRBJ1-1	-	CASSLDGLPNTEAFF	TGTGCCAGCAGCTTGGATGGACTACCGAACACTGAAGCTTTCTTT
-	TRBV25-1	TRBJ1-1	TRBD1	CASSEPNYRGRTEAFF	TGTGCCAGCAGTGAACCTAACTACAGGGGACGGACTGAAGCTTTCTTT
-	TRBV7-9	TRBJ1-4	-	CASSLVPGANEKLFF	TGTGCCAGCAGCTTAGTCCCAGGGGCTAATGAAAAACTGTTTTTT
once	TRBV27	TRBJ1-1	-	CASSFLGGSTEAFF	TGTGCCAGCAGTTTCCTCGGCGGGAGCACTGAAGCTTTCTTT
-	TRBV28	TRBJ1-1	TRBD1	CASSHRDRIDAFF	TGTGCCAGCAGCCACCGGGACAGGATAGATGCTTTCTTT
-	TRBV4-2	TRBJ1-4	-	CASSQAWGVREKLFF	TGTGCCAGCAGCCAGGCGTGGGGGGTCCGAGAAAAACTGTTTTTT
-	TRBV4-2	TRBJ1-4	-	CASSQQAATNEKLFF	TGTGCCAGCAGCCAACAGGCAGCAACTAATGAAAAACTGTTTTTT
-	TRBV28	TRBJ1-1	-	CASSYHRVTEAFF	TGTGCCAGCAGCTACCACAGGGTGACTGAAGCTTTCTTT
-	TRBV12-3/TRBV12-4	TRBJ1-1	-	CASSSRRLTEAFF	TGTGCCAGCAGTTCCCGGAGGCTGACTGAAGCTTTCTTT
-	TRBV14	TRBJ1-2	TRBD1	CASSQDQGAWDGYTF	TGTGCCAGCAGCCAAGATCAGGGGGCATGGGATGGCTACACCTTC
-	TRBV10-3	TRBJ1-1	-	CAISVNRENTEAFF	TGTGCCATCAGTGTTAACAGGGAAAACACTGAAGCTTTCTTT
-	TRBV9	TRBJ1-3	-	CASSAPTYGNSGNTIYF	TGTGCCAGCAGCGCCCCTACTTACGGTAACTCTGGAAACACCATATATTTT
-	TRBV6-5	TRBJ2-1	-	CASSPWASYNEQFF	TGTGCCAGCAGTCCTTGGGCCTCCTACAATGAGCAGTTCTTC
-	TRBV7-2	TRBJ2-7	-	CASSLAEVITYEQYF	TGTGCCAGCAGCTTAGCTGAGGTGATCACCTACGAGCAGTACTTC
few	TRBV6-2/TRBV6-3	TRBJ1-3	-	CASSYSDGRNTIYF	TGTGCCAGCAGTTACTCAGACGGGAGGAACACCATATATTTT
-	TRBV27	TRBJ2-2	-	CASTPGSINTGELFF	TGTGCCAGCACTCCCGGGTCGATAAACACCGGGGAGCTGTTTTTT
-	TRBV29-1	TRBJ1-2	-	CSVGRENYGYTF	TGCAGCGTAGGACGGGAGAACTATGGCTACACCTTC
-	TRBV6-5	TRBJ2-3	TRBD2	CASGDGGAPTDTQYF	TGTGCCAGCGGGGACGGGGGGGCCCCCACAGATACGCAGTATTTT
few	TRBV28	TRBJ1-5	-	CASSNAKGGDNQPQHF	TGTGCCAGCAGCAACGCCAAGGGGGGGGACAATCAGCCCCAGCATTTT
-	TRBV4-3	TRBJ2-1	-	CASSQERELLNEQFF	TGCGCCAGCAGCCAAGAAAGGGAGCTCCTCAATGAGCAGTTCTTC
-	TRBV6-5	TRBJ2-3	TRBD1	CASSSRQGGGTDTQYF	TGTGCCAGCAGTTCGAGACAGGGCGGCGGCACAGATACGCAGTATTTT
-	TRBV3-1/TRBV3-2	TRBJ2-5	TRBD1	CASSRKQGYQETQYF	TGTGCCAGCAGCCGAAAACAGGGGTACCAAGAGACCCAGTACTTC
many	TRBV28	TRBJ1-6	TRBD1	CASSTGGLNSPLHF	TGTGCCAGCAGCACAGGGGGTCTAAATTCACCCCTCCACTTT
-	TRBV27	TRBJ2-2	TRBD2	CASRPPAGVNTGELFF	TGTGCCAGCAGACCTCCAGCGGGAGTCAACACCGGGGAGCTGTTTTTT
-	TRBV7-2	TRBJ1-2	-	CASSLAPQQGLEGYTF	TGTGCCAGCAGCTTAGCGCCCCAGCAGGGCTTGGAGGGCTACACCTTC
-	TRBV5-1	TRBJ1-2	-	CASSLMTENYGYTF	TGCGCCAGCAGCTTGATGACAGAAAACTATGGCTACACCTTC
-	TRBV19	TRBJ2-5	-	CASSRALEETQYF	TGTGCCAGTAGTAGGGCCTTAGAAGAGACCCAGTACTTC
-	TRBV7-3	TRBJ2-6	-	CASGALLGSGANVLTF	TGTGCCAGCGGGGCTTTATTAGGGTCCGGGGCCAACGTCCTGACTTTC
-	TRBV5-6	TRBJ2-1	-	CASSFSLPLPGPRGEQFF	TGTGCCAGCAGCTTTTCACTCCCCTTACCCGGGCCCAGGGGTGAGCAGTTCTTC
-	TRBV12-3/TRBV12-4	TRBJ1-2	-	CASSPNMETGYTF	TGTGCCAGCTCCCCCAACATGGAGACGGGCTACACCTTC
-	TRBV15	TRBJ2-2	-	CATSRAGQENTGELFF	TGTGCCACCAGCAGAGCGGGACAAGAGAACACCGGGGAGCTGTTTTTT
-	TRBV5-5	TRBJ2-7	-	CASSPQLDRQYF	TGTGCCAGCAGCCCTCAACTGGACAGACAGTACTTC
-	TRBV9	TRBJ2-5	TRBD1	CASSVGQGASRETQYF	TGTGCCAGCAGCGTAGGGCAGGGGGCGAGTAGGGAGACCCAGTACTTC
-	TRBV4-3	TRBJ2-3	-	CASSQEGQGQDTQYF	TGCGCCAGCAGCCAAGAAGGCCAAGGACAGGATACGCAGTATTTT
few	TRBV27	TRBJ1-2	TRBD1	CASSLRGGGQNGYTF	TGTGCCAGCAGTTTAAGAGGGGGCGGGCAAAATGGCTACACCTTC
-	TRBV30	TRBJ2-7	-	CAWSWQGNYEQYF	TGTGCCTGGAGTTGGCAGGGTAACTACGAGCAGTACTTC
-	TRBV14	TRBJ2-7	-	CASSQEVGAGYEQYF	TGTGCCAGCAGCCAAGAGGTGGGAGCGGGCTACGAGCAGTACTTC
once	TRBV5-1	TRBJ2-2	TRBD2	CASSLPASGLDTGELFF	TGCGCCAGCAGCTTGCCGGCGTCGGGACTAGACACCGGGGAGCTGTTTTTT
-	TRBV5-4	TRBJ2-7	TRBD1	CASSFPGQRTYEQYF	TGTGCCAGCAGCTTCCCGGGACAGCGGACCTACGAGCAGTACTTC
-	TRBV6-5	TRBJ1-6	TRBD1	CASSSAGGGRSPLHF	TGTGCCAGCAGTTCCGCAGGGGGAGGACGTTCACCCCTCCACTTT
-	TRBV28	TRBJ2-7	TRBD2	CASRIGLADYEQYF	TGTGCCAGCAGAATCGGACTAGCGGACTACGAGCAGTACTTC
-	TRBV7-9	TRBJ1-3	-	CASSSPIKGPGNTIYF	TGTGCCAGCAGCTCTCCAATAAAGGGGCCTGGAAACACCATATATTTT
-	TRBV10-3	TRBJ1-5	-	CAISDSPSGEPQHF	TGTGCCATCAGTGACTCCCCGTCAGGGGAGCCCCAGCATTTT
-	TRBV7-8	TRBJ2-7	-	CASSLSVPPGEQYF	TGTGCCAGCAGCTTATCCGTGCCCCCGGGAGAGCAGTACTTC